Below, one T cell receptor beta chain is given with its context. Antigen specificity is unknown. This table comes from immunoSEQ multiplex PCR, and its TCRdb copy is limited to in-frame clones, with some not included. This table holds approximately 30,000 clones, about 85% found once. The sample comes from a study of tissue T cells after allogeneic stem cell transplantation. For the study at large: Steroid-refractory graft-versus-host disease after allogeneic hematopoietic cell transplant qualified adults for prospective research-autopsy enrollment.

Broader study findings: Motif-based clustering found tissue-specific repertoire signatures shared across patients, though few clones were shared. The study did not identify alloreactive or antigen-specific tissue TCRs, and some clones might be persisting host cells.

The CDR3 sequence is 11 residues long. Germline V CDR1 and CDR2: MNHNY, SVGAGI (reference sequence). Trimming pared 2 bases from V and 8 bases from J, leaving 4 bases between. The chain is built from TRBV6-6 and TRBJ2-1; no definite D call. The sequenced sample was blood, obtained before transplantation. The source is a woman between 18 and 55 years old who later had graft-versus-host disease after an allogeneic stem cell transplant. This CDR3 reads CASSYKDEQFF. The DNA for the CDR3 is TGTGCCAGCAGTTACAAAGATGAGCAGTTCTTC.